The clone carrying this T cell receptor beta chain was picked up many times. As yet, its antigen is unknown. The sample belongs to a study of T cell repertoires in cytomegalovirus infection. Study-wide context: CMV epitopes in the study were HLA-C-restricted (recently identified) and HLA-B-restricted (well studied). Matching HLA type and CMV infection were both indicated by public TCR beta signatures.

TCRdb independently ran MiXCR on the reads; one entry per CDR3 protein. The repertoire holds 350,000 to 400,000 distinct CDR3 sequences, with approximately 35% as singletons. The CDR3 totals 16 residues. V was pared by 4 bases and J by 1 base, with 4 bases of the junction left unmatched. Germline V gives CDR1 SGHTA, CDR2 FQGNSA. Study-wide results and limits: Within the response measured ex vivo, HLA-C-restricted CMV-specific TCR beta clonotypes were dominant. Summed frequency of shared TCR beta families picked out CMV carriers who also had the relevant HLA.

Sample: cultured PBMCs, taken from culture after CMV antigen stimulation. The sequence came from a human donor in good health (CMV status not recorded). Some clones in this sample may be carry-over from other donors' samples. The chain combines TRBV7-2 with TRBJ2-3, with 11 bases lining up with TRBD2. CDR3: CASSSGLAGGTDTQYF. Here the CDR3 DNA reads TGTGCCAGCAGCTCCGGACTAGCGGGTGGCACAGATACGCAGTATTTT.